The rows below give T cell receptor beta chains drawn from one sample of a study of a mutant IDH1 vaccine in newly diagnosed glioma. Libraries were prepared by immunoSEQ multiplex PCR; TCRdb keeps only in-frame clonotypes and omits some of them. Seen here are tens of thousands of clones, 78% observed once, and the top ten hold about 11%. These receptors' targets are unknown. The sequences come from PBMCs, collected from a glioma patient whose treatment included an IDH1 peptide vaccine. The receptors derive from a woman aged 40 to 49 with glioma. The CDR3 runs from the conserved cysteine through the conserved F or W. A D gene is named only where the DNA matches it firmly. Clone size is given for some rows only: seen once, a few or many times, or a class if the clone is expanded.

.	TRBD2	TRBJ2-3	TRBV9	TGTGCCAGCAGCGTAGGGGTAGCGGGGCACCACACAGATACGCAGTATTTT	CASSVGVAGHHTDTQYF
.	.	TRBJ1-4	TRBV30	TGTGCCTGGAGAGGGCCAGGGCGTGAAAAACTGTTTTTT	CAWRGPGREKLFF
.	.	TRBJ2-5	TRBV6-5	TGTGCCAGCAGGGTCAGGGTGGGAGAGACCCAGTACTTC	CASRVRVGETQYF
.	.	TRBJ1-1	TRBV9	TGTGCCAGCAGCGTAGGGGGAAGAACTGAAGCTTTCTTT	CASSVGGRTEAFF
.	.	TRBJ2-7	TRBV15	TGTGCCACCAGCAGACCCCCCGGGCCAGGGATAAACTACGAGCAGTACTTC	CATSRPPGPGINYEQYF
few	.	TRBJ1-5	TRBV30	TGTGCCTGGAGTGTATGGCAGGGCAATCAGCCCCAGCATTTT	CAWSVWQGNQPQHF
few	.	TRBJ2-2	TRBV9	TGTGCCAGCAGCGCATCTGGCACTACCGGGGAGCTGTTTTTT	CASSASGTTGELFF
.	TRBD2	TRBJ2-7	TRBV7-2	TGTGCCAGCAGCTTAGTAGCGGGGGGCTACGAGCAGTACTTC	CASSLVAGGYEQYF
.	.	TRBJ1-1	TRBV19	TGTGCCAGTAGTATAGTGGGGTCGGTCACTGAAGCTTTCTTT	CASSIVGSVTEAFF
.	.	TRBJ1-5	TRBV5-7	TGTGCCAGCAGTCACTATCAGCCCCAGCATTTT	CASSHYQPQHF
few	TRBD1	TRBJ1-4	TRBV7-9	TGTGCCAGCAGCCCGGACAGGACGAAGAGTGAAAAACTGTTTTTT	CASSPDRTKSEKLFF
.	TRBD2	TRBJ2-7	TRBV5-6	TGTGCCAGCTTGGGAGGGGAGTCCTACGAGCAGTACTTC	CASLGGESYEQYF
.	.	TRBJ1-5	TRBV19	TGTGCCAGTAGTCACCCCGACAGGAGTAGCAATCAGCCCCAGCATTTT	CASSHPDRSSNQPQHF
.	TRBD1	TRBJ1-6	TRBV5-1	TGCGCCAGCAGCCCGGGACAGGGGGGTTCACCCCTCCACTTT	CASSPGQGGSPLHF
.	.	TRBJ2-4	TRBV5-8	TGTGCCAGCAGCTTGCTGCTAGTCAGAAACATTCAGTACTTC	CASSLLLVRNIQYF
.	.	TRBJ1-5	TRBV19	TGTGCCAGTAGTCCAACTCGACGGATCGATAGCAATCAGCCCCAGCATTTT	CASSPTRRIDSNQPQHF
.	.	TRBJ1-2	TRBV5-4	TGTGCCTCAGCGAGCCAGCTAAGTTACGGTGGGGCGGGCTATGGCTACACCTTC	CASASQLSYGGAGYGYTF
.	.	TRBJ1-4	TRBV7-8	TGTGCCAGCAGCTTAGGAGGGGGAGATGAAAAACTGTTTTTT	CASSLGGGDEKLFF
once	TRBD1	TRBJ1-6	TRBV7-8	TGTGCCAGCAGCACTTCGGGACAGAGCTTTTCACCCCTCCACTTT	CASSTSGQSFSPLHF
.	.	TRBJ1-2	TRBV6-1	TGTGCCAGCAGTGAAGAGAGGGGATTGGGCTACACCTTC	CASSEERGLGYTF
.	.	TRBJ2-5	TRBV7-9	TGTGCCAGCAGCTTAAACGTAGGAGTCCAAGAGACCCAGTACTTC	CASSLNVGVQETQYF
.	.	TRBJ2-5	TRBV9	TGTGCCAGCAGCGGCGGGACCTCTGATCGAGAGACCCAGTACTTC	CASSGGTSDRETQYF
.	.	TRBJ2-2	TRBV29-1	TGCAGCGTTGAAGCTAGCGTTGACGGGGAGCTGTTTTTT	CSVEASVDGELFF
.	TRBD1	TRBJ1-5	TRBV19	TGTGCCAGTAGTATTTACCCGGGACAGGGGCATCAGCCCCAGCATTTT	CASSIYPGQGHQPQHF
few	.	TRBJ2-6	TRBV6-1	TGTGCCAGCAGTGAAGCGCTCCAGGGTGACGCTGGGGCCAACGTCCTGACTTTC	CASSEALQGDAGANVLTF
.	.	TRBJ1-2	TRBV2	TGTGCCAGCAGTGAGAGGACGAGTGGCTACACCTTC	CASSERTSGYTF
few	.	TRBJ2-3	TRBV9	TGTGCCAGCAGCGTAGGAGCGGGTCCCACAGATACGCAGTATTTT	CASSVGAGPTDTQYF
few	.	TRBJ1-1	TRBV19	TGTGCCAGTAGTATAGGCCAGGCCCGTGAAGCTTTCTTT	CASSIGQAREAFF
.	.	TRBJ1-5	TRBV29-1	TGCAGCGTTGCTGACGGACTTCTGGGCAATCAGCCCCAGCATTTT	CSVADGLLGNQPQHF
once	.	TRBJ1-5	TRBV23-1	TGCGCCAGCAGTCAATCGTGGACCCCCCCCGATAGCAATCAGCCCCAGCATTTT	CASSQSWTPPDSNQPQHF